The sequence of this T cell receptor beta chain was determined in a study of blood T cell repertoires in COVID-19. Looking at the study overall: COVID-19 samples from acute and convalescent phases originated in the United States, Italy and Spain.

Data came from immunoSEQ multiplex PCR; TCRdb stores just in-frame clones and leaves some out. The sample lists 150,000 or so clones, 82% occurring once. Participants came from under 30 US areas, aged about 18 to 89 years. Assignment of participants to cohorts was predicated upon participant-reported clinical history. The sequencing sample was made of PBMCs or T cells enriched from blood (not recorded which). The source of this sequence is a man aged 55 to 70 who had recovered from COVID-19.

The CDR3 loop reads CASSGGGTSGSPTDTQYF. The DNA for the CDR3 is TGTGCCAGCAGCGGAGGGGGTACTAGCGGGTCTCCCACAGATACGCAGTATTTT. The rearrangement links TRBV7-9 to TRBJ2-3; 9 bases map to TRBD2. Germline V lookup: CDR1 SEHNR, CDR2 FQNEAQ (reference sequence). CDR3 size: 18 residues. V was clipped by 5 bases and J by 2 bases; unmatched bases: 14.